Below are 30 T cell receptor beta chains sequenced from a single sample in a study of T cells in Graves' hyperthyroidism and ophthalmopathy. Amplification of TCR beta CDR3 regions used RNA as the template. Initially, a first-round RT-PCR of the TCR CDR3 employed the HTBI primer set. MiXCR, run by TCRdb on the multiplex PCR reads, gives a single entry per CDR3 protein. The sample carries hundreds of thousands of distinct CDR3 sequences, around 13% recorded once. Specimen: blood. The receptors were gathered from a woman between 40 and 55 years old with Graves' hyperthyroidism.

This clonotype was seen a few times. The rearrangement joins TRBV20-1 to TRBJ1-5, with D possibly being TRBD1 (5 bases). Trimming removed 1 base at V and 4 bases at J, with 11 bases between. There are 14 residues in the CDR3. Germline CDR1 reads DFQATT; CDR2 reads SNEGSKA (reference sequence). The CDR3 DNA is TGCAGTGCTAGAGCCGGGACTTCGAATCAGCCCCAGCATTTT. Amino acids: CSARAGTSNQPQHF.

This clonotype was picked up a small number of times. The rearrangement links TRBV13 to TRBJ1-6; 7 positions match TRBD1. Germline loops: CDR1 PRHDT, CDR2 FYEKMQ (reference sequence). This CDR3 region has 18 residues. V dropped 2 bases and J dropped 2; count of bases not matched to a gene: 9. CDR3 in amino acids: CASSLTGGQLTYNSPLHF. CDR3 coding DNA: TGTGCCAGCAGCTTAACGGGGGGACAGTTGACCTATAATTCACCCCTCCACTTT.

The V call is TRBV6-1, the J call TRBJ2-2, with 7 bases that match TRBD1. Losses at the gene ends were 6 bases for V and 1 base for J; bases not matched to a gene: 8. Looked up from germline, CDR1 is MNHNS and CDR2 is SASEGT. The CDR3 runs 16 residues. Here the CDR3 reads CASSRDRQGNTGELFF. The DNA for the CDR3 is TGTGCCAGCAGCCGAGACCGACAGGGGAACACCGGGGAGCTGTTTTTT.

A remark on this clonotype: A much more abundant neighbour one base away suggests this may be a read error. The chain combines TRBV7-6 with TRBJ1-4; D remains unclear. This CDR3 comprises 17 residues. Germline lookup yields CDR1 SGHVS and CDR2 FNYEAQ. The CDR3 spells CASSPGLVSSADEELFF. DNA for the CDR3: TGTGCCAGCAGCCCCGGACTAGTATCTTCAGCGGATGAAGAACTGTTTTTT.

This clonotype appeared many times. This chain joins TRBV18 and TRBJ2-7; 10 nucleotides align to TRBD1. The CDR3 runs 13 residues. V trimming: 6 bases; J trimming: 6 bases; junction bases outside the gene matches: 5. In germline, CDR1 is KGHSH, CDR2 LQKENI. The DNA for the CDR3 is TGTGCCAGCTCTCCCGACAGGGGGCTCGAGCAGTACTTC. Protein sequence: CASSPDRGLEQYF.

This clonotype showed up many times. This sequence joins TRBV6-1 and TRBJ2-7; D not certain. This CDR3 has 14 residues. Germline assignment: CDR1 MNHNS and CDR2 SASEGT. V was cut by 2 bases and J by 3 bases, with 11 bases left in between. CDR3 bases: TGTGCCAGCAGTGAACCCCCAATTGGCTACGAGCAGTACTTC. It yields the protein CASSEPPIGYEQYF.

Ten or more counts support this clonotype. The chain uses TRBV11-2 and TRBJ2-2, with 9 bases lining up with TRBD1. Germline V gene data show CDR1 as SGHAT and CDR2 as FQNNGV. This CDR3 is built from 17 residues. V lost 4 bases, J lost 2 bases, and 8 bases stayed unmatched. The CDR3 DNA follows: TGTGCCAGCAGCTCCGCAAGGACAGGGGTCAACACCGGGGAGCTGTTTTTT. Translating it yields CASSSARTGVNTGELFF.

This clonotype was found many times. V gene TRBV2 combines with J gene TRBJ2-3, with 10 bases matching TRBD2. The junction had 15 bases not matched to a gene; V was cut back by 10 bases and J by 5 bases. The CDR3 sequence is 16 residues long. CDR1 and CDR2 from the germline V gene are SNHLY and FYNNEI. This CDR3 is CAIIPGLAGDQDTQYF. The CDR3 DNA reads TGTGCCATCATACCGGGGCTAGCGGGAGACCAAGATACGCAGTATTTT.

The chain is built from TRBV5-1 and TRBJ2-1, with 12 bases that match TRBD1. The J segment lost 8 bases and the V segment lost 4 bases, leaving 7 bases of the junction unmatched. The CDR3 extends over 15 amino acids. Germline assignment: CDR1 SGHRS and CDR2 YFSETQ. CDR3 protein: CASSTGGTGGDEQFF. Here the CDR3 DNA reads TGCGCCAGCAGCACGGGCGGGACAGGGGGCGATGAGCAGTTCTTC.

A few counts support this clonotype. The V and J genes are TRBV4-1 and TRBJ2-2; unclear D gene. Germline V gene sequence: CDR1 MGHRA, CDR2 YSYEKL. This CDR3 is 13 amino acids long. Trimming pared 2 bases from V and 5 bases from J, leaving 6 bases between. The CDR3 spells CASSQIKTGELFF. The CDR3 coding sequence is TGCGCCAGCAGCCAAATAAAAACCGGGGAGCTGTTTTTT.

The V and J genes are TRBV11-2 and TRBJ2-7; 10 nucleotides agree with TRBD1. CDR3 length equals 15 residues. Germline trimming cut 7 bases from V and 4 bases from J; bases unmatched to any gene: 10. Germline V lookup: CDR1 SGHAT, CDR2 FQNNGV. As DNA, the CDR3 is TGTGCCAGCACTCCCCCGGGACAGGGGACGTACGAGCAGTACTTC. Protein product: CASTPPGQGTYEQYF.

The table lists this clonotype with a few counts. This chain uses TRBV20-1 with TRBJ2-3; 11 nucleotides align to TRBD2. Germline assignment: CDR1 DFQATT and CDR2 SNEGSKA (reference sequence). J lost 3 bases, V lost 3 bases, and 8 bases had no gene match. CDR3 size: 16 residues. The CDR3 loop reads CSARNSGRAWTDTQYF. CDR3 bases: TGCAGTGCTAGGAATAGCGGGAGGGCGTGGACAGATACGCAGTATTTT.

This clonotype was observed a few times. CDR3 residues: CSVTSRTSGRAEQYF. The CDR3 DNA reads TGCAGCGTCACTTCCCGGACTAGCGGGAGGGCCGAGCAGTACTTC. V is TRBV29-1 and J is TRBJ2-7; 15 bases are a match to TRBD2. Germline assignment: CDR1 SQVTM and CDR2 ANQGSEA. J gave up 6 bases and V 6 bases, and 9 bases lay outside the gene matches. This CDR3 comprises 15 residues.

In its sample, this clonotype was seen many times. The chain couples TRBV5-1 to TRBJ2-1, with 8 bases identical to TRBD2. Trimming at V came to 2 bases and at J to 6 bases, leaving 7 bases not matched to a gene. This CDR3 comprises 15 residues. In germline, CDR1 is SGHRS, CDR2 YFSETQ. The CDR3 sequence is CASSLQTSVFNEQFF. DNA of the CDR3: TGCGCCAGCAGCTTACAGACTAGCGTCTTCAATGAGCAGTTCTTC.

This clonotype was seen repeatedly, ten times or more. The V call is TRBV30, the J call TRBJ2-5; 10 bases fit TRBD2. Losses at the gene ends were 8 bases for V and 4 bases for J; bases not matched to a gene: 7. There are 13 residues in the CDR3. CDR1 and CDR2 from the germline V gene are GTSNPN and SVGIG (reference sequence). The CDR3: CAGSGLAAETQYF. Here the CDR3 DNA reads TGTGCCGGCAGTGGACTAGCGGCAGAGACCCAGTACTTC.

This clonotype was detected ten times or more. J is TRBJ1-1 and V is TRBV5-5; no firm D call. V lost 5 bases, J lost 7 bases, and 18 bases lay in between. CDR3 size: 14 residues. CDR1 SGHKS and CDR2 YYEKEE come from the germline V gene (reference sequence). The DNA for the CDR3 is TGTGCCAGCAGTACTCCGCCAGAGCACCTTGAAGCTTTCTTT. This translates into CASSTPPEHLEAFF.

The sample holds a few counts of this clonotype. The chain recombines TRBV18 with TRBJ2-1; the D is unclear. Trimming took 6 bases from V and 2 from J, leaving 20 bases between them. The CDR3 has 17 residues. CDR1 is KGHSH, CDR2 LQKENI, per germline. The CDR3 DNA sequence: TGTGCCAGCTCCCCAATGACGTCGAGGTCTACCTACAATGAGCAGTTCTTC. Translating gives CASSPMTSRSTYNEQFF.

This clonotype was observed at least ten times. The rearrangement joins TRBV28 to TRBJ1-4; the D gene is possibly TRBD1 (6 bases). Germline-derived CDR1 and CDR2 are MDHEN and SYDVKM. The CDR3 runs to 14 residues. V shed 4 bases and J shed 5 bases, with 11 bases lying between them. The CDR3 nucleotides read TGTGCCAGCAGTTCTGGGGGCGCCAATGAAAAACTGTTTTTT. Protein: CASSSGGANEKLFF.

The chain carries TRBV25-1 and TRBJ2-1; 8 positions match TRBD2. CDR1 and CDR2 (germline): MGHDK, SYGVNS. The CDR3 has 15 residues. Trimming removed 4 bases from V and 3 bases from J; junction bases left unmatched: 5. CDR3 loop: CASSVLTSGYNEQFF. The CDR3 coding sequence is TGTGCCAGCAGTGTCCTTACTAGCGGCTACAATGAGCAGTTCTTC.

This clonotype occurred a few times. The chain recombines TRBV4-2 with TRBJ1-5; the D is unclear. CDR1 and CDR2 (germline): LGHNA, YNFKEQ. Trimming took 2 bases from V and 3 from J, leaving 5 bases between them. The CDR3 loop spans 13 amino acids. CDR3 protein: CASSQTSNQPQHF. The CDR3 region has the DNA TGTGCCAGCAGCCAAACCTCCAATCAGCCCCAGCATTTT.

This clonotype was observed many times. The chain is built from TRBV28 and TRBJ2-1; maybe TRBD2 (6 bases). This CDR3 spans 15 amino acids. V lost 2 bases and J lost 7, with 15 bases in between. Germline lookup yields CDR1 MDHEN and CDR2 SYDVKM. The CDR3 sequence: CASSLSQRGGNEQFF. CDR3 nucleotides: TGTGCCAGCAGTTTAAGTCAGAGAGGAGGGAATGAGCAGTTCTTC.

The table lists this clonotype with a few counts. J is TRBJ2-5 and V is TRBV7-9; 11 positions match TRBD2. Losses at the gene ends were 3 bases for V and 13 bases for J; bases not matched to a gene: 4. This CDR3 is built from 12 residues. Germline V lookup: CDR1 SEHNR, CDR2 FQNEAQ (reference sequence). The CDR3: CASSFPTSGVYF. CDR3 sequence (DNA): TGTGCCAGCAGCTTTCCGACTAGCGGGGTGTACTTC.

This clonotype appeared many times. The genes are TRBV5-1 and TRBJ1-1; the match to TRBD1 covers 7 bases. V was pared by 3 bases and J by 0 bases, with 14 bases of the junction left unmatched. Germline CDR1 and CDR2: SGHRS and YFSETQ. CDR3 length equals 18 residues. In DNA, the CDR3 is TGCGCCAGCAGCTACCAGACAGGGATACGCATCATGAACACTGAAGCTTTCTTT. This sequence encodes CASSYQTGIRIMNTEAFF.

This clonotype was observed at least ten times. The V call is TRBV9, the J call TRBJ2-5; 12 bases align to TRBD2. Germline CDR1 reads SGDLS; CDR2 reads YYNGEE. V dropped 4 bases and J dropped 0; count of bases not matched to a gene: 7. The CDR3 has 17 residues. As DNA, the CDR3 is TGTGCCAGCAGCCCTTCTGGACTAGCGGGGTACCAAGAGACCCAGTACTTC. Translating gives CASSPSGLAGYQETQYF. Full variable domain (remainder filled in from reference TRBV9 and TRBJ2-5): DSGVTQTPKHLITATGQRVTLRCSPRSGDLSVYWYQQSLDQGLQFLIQYYNGEERAKGNILERFSAQQFPDLHSELNLSSLELGDSALYFCASSPSGLAGYQETQYFGPGTRLLVL.

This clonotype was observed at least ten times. The CDR3 spells CASSQGQKLFF. The CDR3 DNA sequence: TGTGCCAGCAGCCAAGGACAGAAACTGTTTTTT. The rearrangement links TRBV3-1 to TRBJ1-4; D is possibly TRBD1 (5 bases). The CDR3 is made up of 11 amino acids. Per the germline V gene, CDR1 is LGHDT and CDR2 is YNNKEL (reference sequence). The V end lost 1 base, the J end lost 11 bases, and 5 bases lay between the germline ends. Supplemented by reference TRBV3-1 and TRBJ1-4, the full variable domain reads DTAVSQTPKYLVTQMGNDKSIKCEQNLGHDTMYWYKQDSKKFLKIMFSYNNKELIINETVPNRFSPKSPDKAHLNLHINSLELGDSAVYFCASSQGQKLFFGSGTQLSVL.

The CDR3 region is CASSPPTSLYEQYF. The CDR3 DNA sequence: TGTGCCAGCAGTCCACCGACTAGCCTCTACGAGCAGTACTTC. The chain employs TRBV7-9 and TRBJ2-7; 7 bases map to TRBD2. The CDR3 totals 14 residues. V was clipped by 6 bases and J by 3 bases; unmatched bases: 8. Germline values: CDR1 SEHNR, CDR2 FQNEAQ (reference sequence).

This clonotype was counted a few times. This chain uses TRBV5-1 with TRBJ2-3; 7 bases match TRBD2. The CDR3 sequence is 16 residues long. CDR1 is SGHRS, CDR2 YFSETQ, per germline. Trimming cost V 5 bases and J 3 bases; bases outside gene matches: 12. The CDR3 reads CASSFGGGKRTDTQYF. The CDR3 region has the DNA TGCGCCAGCAGTTTTGGGGGGGGTAAGAGGACAGATACGCAGTATTTT. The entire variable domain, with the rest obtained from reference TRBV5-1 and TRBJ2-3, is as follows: KAGVTQTPRYLIKTRGQQVTLSCSPISGHRSVSWYQQTPGQGLQFLFEYFSETQRNKGNFPGRFSGRQFSNSRSEMNVSTLELGDSALYLCASSFGGGKRTDTQYFGPGTRLTVL.

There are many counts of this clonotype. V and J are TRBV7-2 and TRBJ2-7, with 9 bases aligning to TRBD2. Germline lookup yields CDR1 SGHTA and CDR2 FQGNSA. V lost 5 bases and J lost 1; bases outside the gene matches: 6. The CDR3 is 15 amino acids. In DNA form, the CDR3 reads TGTGCCAGCAGCAGTAGCGGGAGTGGGTCCTACGAGCAGTACTTC. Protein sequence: CASSSSGSGSYEQYF.

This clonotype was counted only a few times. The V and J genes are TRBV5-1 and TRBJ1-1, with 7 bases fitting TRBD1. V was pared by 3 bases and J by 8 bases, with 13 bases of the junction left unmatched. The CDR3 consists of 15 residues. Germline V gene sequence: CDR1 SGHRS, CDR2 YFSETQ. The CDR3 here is CASSSSGRQGTEAFF. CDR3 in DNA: TGCGCCAGCAGCTCCTCAGGACGACAGGGAACGGAAGCTTTCTTT.

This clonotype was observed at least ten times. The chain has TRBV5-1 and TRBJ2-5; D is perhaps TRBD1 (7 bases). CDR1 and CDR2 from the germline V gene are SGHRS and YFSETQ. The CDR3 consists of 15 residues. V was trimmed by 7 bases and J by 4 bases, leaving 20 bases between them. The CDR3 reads CASYPGGPKGETQYF. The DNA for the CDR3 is TGCGCCAGCTACCCAGGGGGGCCCAAGGGAGAGACCCAGTACTTC.